This T cell receptor (beta chain) was sequenced during a study of T cell clonality in common variable immunodeficiency. Regarding the study as a whole: Reportedly, TCR beta sequences from common variable immunodeficiency showed fewer deletions and N-nucleotide insertions. CVID patient heterogeneity limited repertoire-clinical complication correlations. Authors noted CVID clonality's cause needs subpopulation repertoire sequencing. CVID subjects had higher TCRbeta clonality than healthy controls, most marked in about a third.

Libraries were prepared by immunoSEQ multiplex PCR; TCRdb keeps only in-frame clonotypes and omits some of them. The sample contains 16,000 or so clones, none of them singletons. Points on this clone: The antigen is unknown.

Patients had low serum IgG, IgA and/or IgM and specific antibody deficiency. This clonotype originated in a human donor with common variable immunodeficiency. Sequences were obtained from peripheral blood mononuclear cells.

The chain's CDR3 is CASSEAQNTEAFF. The CDR3 DNA, read in part, is TGTGCCAGCAGCGAGGCACAGAACACTGAA. The V gene is TRBV7-9, the J gene TRBJ1-1; D remains ambiguous. Coverage ceases 3 residues before the CDR3 finishes, and the germline J gene fills in the end. CDR1 and CDR2 (germline): SEHNR, FQNEAQ (reference sequence). The V and J ends lost 5 bases and 1 base respectively, with 8 bases between them. This CDR3 comprises 13 residues.